This TCR beta chain appears in the sequencing data of a study of blood T cells in healthy people across ages. Study-wide results and limits: Conclusively comparing naive with antigen-experienced cells was impossible with unsorted PBMCs. Measured against age, TCR beta diversity per million T cells decreased in a roughly linear manner.

Remarks on this clonotype: Its antigen is undetermined.

The use of a sample-barcoded 5' primer and a J-beta primer mix characterized a second PCR of about 7 to 12 cycles. TCRdb re-called the 5' RACE reads through MiXCR, storing one row per CDR3 protein. The sample includes more than 700,000 distinct CDR3 sequences, approximately 53% of them seen just once. Per the germline V gene, CDR1 is MNHEY and CDR2 is SVGAGI. This CDR3 spans 15 amino acids. Trimming took off 5 bases at V and 2 bases at J, with 13 bases between the two ends. The TCR comes from a man older than 75 in good health. The specimen sequenced was blood. This chain connects TRBV6-5 to TRBJ2-4; the D is unclear. This CDR3 reads CASSRQYQSKNIQYF. The CDR3, as DNA: TGTGCCAGCAGTCGACAATACCAGTCCAAAAACATTCAGTACTTC.